The clone carrying this TCR beta chain has just a few counts. The antigen is not known. V gave up 3 bases and J gave up 7 bases; unmatched junction bases: 7. The CDR3 has 15 amino acids. CDR1 MDHEN and CDR2 SYDVKM come from the germline V gene. While unrecorded immune exposures were likely, the donors were nominally healthy when sampled. The sample belongs to a study of cytomegalovirus exposure and HLA in healthy donors. Study results and limitations: Later on, analysis showed that most CMV-associated TCR beta chains appeared to be HLA-restricted.

60 Vbeta and 13 Jbeta primers were used in PCR. Measured with immunoSEQ multiplex PCR; TCRdb has only the in-frame clones, and not every one. Of around 200,000 clones listed, almost 80% are singletons. Material for sequencing was PBMCs. This TCR came from a woman aged 18 to 35 in good health and CMV-seronegative. V and J are TRBV28 and TRBJ2-2; 8 positions match TRBD1. The CDR3 loop is CASSFYGQGSGELFF. The DNA for the CDR3 is TGTGCCAGCAGTTTCTATGGACAGGGAAGCGGGGAGCTGTTTTTT.